A selection of T cell receptor beta chains follows, all from one sample in a study of control samples from healthy donors and cancer patients. Data came from immunoSEQ multiplex PCR; TCRdb stores just in-frame clones and leaves some out. The table shows under 60,000 clones, with 94% occurring only once. The sequenced sample consisted of blood. The receptors stem from a man aged 30-40 years in good health. Both conserved end residues are part of each CDR3. A D gene is named only where the DNA matches it firmly. A clone size is listed for some rows: how often the clone was seen (once, few, many), or a class if it is expanded.

d_call clone_size j_call v_call cdr3_aa cdr3_nt
TRBD2 few TRBJ2-5 TRBV9 CASSEGQLAGGSETQYF TGTGCCAGCAGCGAGGGGCAACTAGCGGGAGGTTCAGAGACCCAGTACTTC
- - TRBJ1-1 TRBV4-1 CASSQAGYTEAFF TGCGCCAGCAGCCAAGCGGGGTACACTGAAGCTTTCTTT
- - TRBJ1-1 TRBV2 CARHRIHRTEAFF TGTGCCAGACACAGAATCCACCGCACTGAAGCTTTCTTT
TRBD1 once TRBJ1-5 TRBV29-1 CSVDTGESNQPQHF TGCAGCGTTGATACAGGGGAAAGCAATCAGCCCCAGCATTTT
- - TRBJ2-7 TRBV28 CASSLKPHRFYEQYF TGTGCCAGCAGTTTAAAGCCCCACAGATTCTACGAGCAGTACTTC
- - TRBJ1-1 TRBV24-1 CATMGGTEAFF TGTGCCACCATGGGGGGCACTGAAGCTTTCTTT
TRBD1 - TRBJ1-2 TRBV4-3 CASSPTINRGWGGYTF TGCGCCAGCAGCCCCACAATTAACAGGGGTTGGGGTGGCTACACCTTC
- - TRBJ1-1 TRBV19 CASSIRVGPANTEAFF TGTGCCAGTAGTATAAGGGTGGGGCCCGCGAACACTGAAGCTTTCTTT
- - TRBJ2-5 TRBV19 CASTPNSGPETQYF TGTGCCAGTACCCCAAATTCGGGTCCGGAGACCCAGTACTTC
- - TRBJ1-2 TRBV7-9 CASSTVGYGYTF TGTGCCAGCAGCACGGTGGGCTATGGCTACACCTTC
- - TRBJ1-3 TRBV19 CASSILLPNTIYF TGTGCCAGTAGTATTCTCCTCCCGAACACCATATATTTT
- - TRBJ1-6 TRBV24-1 CATSTRGFNSPLHF TGTGCCACCAGTACACGGGGTTTTAATTCACCCCTCCACTTT
- once TRBJ2-7 TRBV2 CASSDDKTYEQYF TGTGCCAGCAGCGATGACAAGACTTACGAGCAGTACTTC
- - TRBJ1-5 TRBV27 CASSASGGDFGQPQHF TGTGCCAGCAGTGCCTCCGGGGGGGACTTCGGGCAGCCCCAGCATTTT
- - TRBJ1-4 TRBV7-2 CASSLASTEGEKLFF TGTGCCAGCAGCTTAGCGAGCACCGAAGGTGAAAAACTGTTTTTT
- - TRBJ2-7 TRBV7-8 CASSLALKGGSTSYEQYF TGTGCCAGCAGCTTAGCACTTAAGGGGGGGAGCACGTCCTACGAGCAGTACTTC
- - TRBJ2-5 TRBV3-1/TRBV3-2 CASSQALGRETQYF TGTGCCAGCAGCCAAGCTTTGGGAAGGGAGACCCAGTACTTC
TRBD2 - TRBJ2-2 TRBV5-4 CAISERTSVSGELFF TGTGCCATCTCTGAAAGGACTAGCGTATCCGGGGAGCTGTTTTTT
- - TRBJ1-3 TRBV7-2 CASSLRAGISSGNTIYF TGTGCCAGCAGCTTAAGGGCGGGGATTAGCTCTGGAAACACCATATATTTT
- - TRBJ2-7 TRBV30 CAWNQGSYEQYF TGTGCCTGGAACCAGGGGTCCTACGAGCAGTACTTC
- once TRBJ2-1 TRBV2 CASSDAVAYNEQFF TGTGCCAGCAGTGATGCAGTGGCCTACAATGAGCAGTTCTTC
TRBD1 - TRBJ2-3 TRBV27 CASSSDRDGTDTQYF TGTGCCAGCAGTTCCGACAGGGATGGCACAGATACGCAGTATTTT
- - TRBJ2-5 TRBV7-7 CASSLRVTLETETQYF TGTGCCAGCAGCTTAAGGGTCACACTCGAGACAGAGACCCAGTACTTC
TRBD2 once TRBJ2-1 TRBV5-1 CASHSGSSSYNEQFF TGCGCCAGTCATAGCGGGAGTAGCTCCTACAATGAGCAGTTCTTC
TRBD1 - TRBJ1-1 TRBV27 CASSANSGQVYTEAFF TGTGCCAGCAGTGCCAATTCGGGACAGGTATACACTGAAGCTTTCTTT
- - TRBJ2-6 TRBV12-3/TRBV12-4 CASSLSGANVLTF TGTGCCAGCAGTTTATCCGGGGCCAACGTCCTGACTTTC
- - TRBJ1-2 TRBV9 CASSANVGLLQFYGYTF TGTGCCAGCAGCGCGAACGTCGGGCTTCTGCAATTCTATGGCTACACCTTC
- - TRBJ1-5 TRBV10-3 CAISEDFSNQPQHF TGTGCCATCAGTGAGGACTTTAGCAATCAGCCCCAGCATTTT
- - TRBJ1-5 TRBV29-1 CSVEDSRGPGQPQHF TGCAGCGTTGAAGATAGTCGAGGGCCAGGTCAGCCCCAGCATTTT
TRBD1 - TRBJ1-4 TRBV30 CASSRTGRRGGDEKLFF TGTGCCTCGTCCCGGACAGGGAGGAGAGGAGGGGATGAAAAACTGTTTTTT
- - TRBJ1-5 TRBV4-2 CASSQELGKSNQPQHF TGTGCCAGCAGCCAAGAGTTGGGCAAGAGCAATCAGCCCCAGCATTTT
- - TRBJ1-1 TRBV7-9 CASSLDGAEAFF TGTGCCAGCAGCCTCGATGGGGCTGAAGCTTTCTTT
- - TRBJ2-5 TRBV5-5 CASSFGPYWWTQYF TGTGCCAGCAGCTTCGGCCCGTATTGGTGGACCCAGTACTTC
- - TRBJ2-5 TRBV2 CASSAKETQYF TGTGCCAGCAGCGCCAAAGAGACCCAGTACTTC
- - TRBJ1-1 TRBV5-8 CASQLSWGGGGLTEAFF TGTGCCAGTCAGTTAAGTTGGGGAGGCGGCGGGTTAACTGAAGCTTTCTTT
- - TRBJ1-1 TRBV9 CASSVGWGTEAFF TGTGCCAGCAGCGTAGGCTGGGGAACTGAAGCTTTCTTT
TRBD2 - TRBJ2-7 TRBV28 CATRGESYEQYF TGTGCCACGCGGGGGGAATCGTACGAGCAGTACTTC
TRBD1 - TRBJ1-3 TRBV7-2 CASSSATGPGNTIYF TGTGCCAGCAGCTCAGCGACAGGGCCTGGAAACACCATATATTTT
TRBD1 - TRBJ1-6 TRBV30 CACRGLSSPLHF TGTGCCTGCAGGGGGTTATCATCACCCCTCCACTTT
TRBD2 - TRBJ2-2 TRBV10-3 CAISYGLAGGGGTGELFF TGTGCCATCAGTTACGGACTAGCGGGAGGGGGCGGCACCGGGGAGCTGTTTTTT
- - TRBJ2-1 TRBV5-1 CASSWASREQFF TGCGCCAGCAGCTGGGCTAGCCGTGAGCAGTTCTTC
- - TRBJ2-6 TRBV6-5 CARGTFRSGANVLTF TGTGCCAGAGGGACATTTCGCTCTGGGGCCAACGTCCTGACTTTC
TRBD2 - TRBJ2-5 TRBV3-1/TRBV3-2 CASPGLAGGQETQYF TGTGCCAGCCCCGGACTAGCGGGAGGTCAAGAGACCCAGTACTTC
- - TRBJ2-7 TRBV4-1 CASSLNTGMGSYEQYF TGCGCCAGCAGTCTTAATACAGGGATGGGCTCCTACGAGCAGTACTTC
- - TRBJ1-1 TRBV4-1 CASSPGVWDTEAFF TGCGCCAGCAGCCCAGGGGTTTGGGACACTGAAGCTTTCTTT
- - TRBJ1-2 TRBV29-1 CSVGSRQGDGYTF TGCAGCGTTGGTTCACGCCAGGGAGATGGCTACACCTTC
- - TRBJ2-6 TRBV4-2 CASSQEDGSGANVLTF TGTGCCAGCAGCCAAGAAGACGGCTCTGGGGCCAACGTCCTGACTTTC
TRBD1 - TRBJ1-5 TRBV19 CASSILQGREQPQHF TGTGCCAGTAGTATTTTACAGGGGCGAGAACAGCCCCAGCATTTT
- - TRBJ2-3 TRBV9 CASSVLVGISTDTQYF TGTGCCAGCAGCGTATTAGTAGGAATTAGCACAGATACGCAGTATTTT
- - TRBJ1-4 TRBV7-2 CASSPEWEGKLFF TGTGCCAGCAGCCCCGAATGGGAGGGAAAACTGTTTTTT
- once TRBJ1-2 TRBV6-1 CASSEYKKKGTPNYGYTF TGTGCCAGCAGTGAATATAAGAAGAAGGGGACACCTAACTATGGCTACACCTTC
- - TRBJ2-1 TRBV12-3/TRBV12-4 CASSLRRANEQFF TGTGCCAGCAGTCTCCGGAGGGCGAATGAGCAGTTCTTC
- - TRBJ2-4 TRBV6-2/TRBV6-3 CASSSLANAKNIQYF TGTGCCAGCAGTTCTTTAGCTAATGCCAAAAACATTCAGTACTTC
TRBD1 - TRBJ1-1 TRBV7-2 CASGIGQGSEAFF TGTGCCAGCGGGATTGGACAGGGTTCTGAAGCTTTCTTT
- - TRBJ2-7 TRBV4-2 CASSQGKGHSSYEQYF TGTGCCAGCAGCCAAGGGAAGGGGCACTCATCCTACGAGCAGTACTTC
- - TRBJ1-6 TRBV5-6 CASSSTGKESPLHF TGTGCCAGCAGCTCAACAGGGAAAGAATCACCCCTCCACTTT
TRBD1 - TRBJ1-2 TRBV5-1 CAGSLQGGDNYGYTF TGCGCCGGCAGCTTGCAAGGGGGCGATAACTATGGCTACACCTTC